The 25 T cell receptor beta chains below were found in one sample sequenced in a study of control samples from healthy donors and cancer patients. TCRdb's table, derived via immunoSEQ multiplex PCR, lists solely in-frame clones and lacks some. The table has some 20,000 clones, about four fifths seen once. Material: PBMCs. The receptor source for this set is a man older than 75 with head and neck cancer.

This clone came up once. CDR3 nucleotide sequence: TGTGCCAGTAGTCTCCGACAGGGCGAAGCTTTCTTT. Its translation: CASSLRQGEAFF. This chain connects TRBV19 to TRBJ1-1; 7 positions match TRBD1. This CDR3 is 12 amino acids long. Germline-derived CDR1 and CDR2 are LNHDA and SQIVND (reference sequence). The J segment lost 8 bases and the V segment lost 5 bases, leaving 5 bases of the junction unmatched.

This chain links TRBV3-1 (or the pseudogene TRBV3-2) with TRBJ2-3; 8 bases align to TRBD2. V lost 4 bases, J lost 3 bases, and 9 bases stayed unmatched. Germline CDR1 LGHDT, CDR2 YNNKEL (reference sequence). This CDR3 is 16 amino acids long. CDR3 nucleotides: TGTGCCAGCAGCCCCGGGGTAGCGGGGAGAACAGATACGCAGTATTTT. Its protein is CASSPGVAGRTDTQYF.

This sequence joins TRBV19 and TRBJ1-2; 12 bases map to TRBD1. The CDR3 is 17 amino acids. Germline V gene data show CDR1 as LNHDA and CDR2 as SQIVND (reference sequence). The V gene end was trimmed by 3 bases and the J gene end by 0 bases; junction bases not matched to a gene: 5. The CDR3 region is CASSMGDRGPTNYGYTF. CDR3 DNA: TGTGCCAGTAGTATGGGGGACAGGGGGCCAACTAACTATGGCTACACCTTC.

J is TRBJ1-2 and V is TRBV6-6; a possible D gene is TRBD1 (6 bases). Trimming left V 6 bases short and J 4 bases short, with 15 bases between. There are 14 residues in the CDR3. Germline V lookup: CDR1 MNHNY, CDR2 SVGAGI (reference sequence). The CDR3 protein is CASRPGGPSYGYTF. The CDR3 DNA sequence: TGTGCCAGCAGGCCCGGGGGGCCGTCCTATGGCTACACCTTC.

CDR3: CASSRTGRHNSPLHF. The DNA for the CDR3 is TGTGCCAGCAGCAGGACAGGTCGGCATAATTCACCCCTCCACTTT. The chain employs TRBV21-1 and TRBJ1-6; the tabulated D call, TRBD1, remains unverified against the DNA. TRBV21-1 is annotated as a pseudogene. This CDR3 has 15 residues.

V gene TRBV10-2 combines with J gene TRBJ2-7, with D uncertain. CDR1 is WSHSY and CDR2 is SAAADI in the germline V gene. Trimming stripped 0 bases from V and 2 bases from J, with 2 bases between. This CDR3 has 12 amino acids. The CDR3 DNA follows: TGCGCCAGCAGTGAGTCGCCCTACGAGCAGTACTTC. Its translation: CASSESPYEQYF.

This clone was counted between two and nine times. The chain links TRBV5-8 to TRBJ1-5, with 11 bases matching TRBD1. This CDR3 has 14 residues. Trimming took 5 bases from V and 12 from J; bases not matched to a gene: 10. The germline V gene has CDR1 SGHTS and CDR2 YDEGEE. The CDR3 here is CASSSGQGAPFQHF. For the CDR3, the DNA is TGTGCCAGCAGTTCTGGACAGGGGGCCCCATTCCAGCATTTT.

The chain carries TRBV3-1 (or the pseudogene TRBV3-2) and TRBJ2-1; 8 bases match TRBD2. The CDR3 consists of 19 residues. The ends lost 0 bases at V and 4 bases at J; junction bases unmatched: 14. The V gene's germline CDR1 is LGHDT and CDR2 YNNKEL (reference sequence). The DNA for the CDR3 is TGTGCCAGCAGCCAAGATTACCTAGCGGGCCAGGGTTCTTACAATGAGCAGTTCTTC. Protein sequence: CASSQDYLAGQGSYNEQFF.

V is TRBV21-1 and J is TRBJ1-4; the table gives TRBD1 as D, unverified against the DNA. TRBV21-1 is listed as a pseudogene. The CDR3 contains 15 residues. CDR3 DNA sequence: TGTGCCAGCAATCTCCTGGGGGCATGGTGTGAAAAACTGTTTTTT. Translating it yields CASNLLGAWCEKLFF.

V usage is TRBV29-1 and J usage is TRBJ1-1; D is ambiguous. This CDR3 has 13 residues. Looked up from germline, CDR1 is SQVTM and CDR2 is ANQGSEA. V shed 3 bases and J shed 5 bases, with 13 bases lying between them. CDR3 sequence reads: CSVEVTGRTEAFF. CDR3 coding DNA: TGCAGCGTTGAGGTCACCGGGAGAACTGAAGCTTTCTTT.

The genes are TRBV2 and TRBJ2-1, with 12 nucleotides matching TRBD2. CDR3 length: 16 residues. Germline-derived CDR1 and CDR2 are SNHLY and FYNNEI. The junction had 2 bases not matched to a gene; V was cut back by 5 bases and J by 0 bases. The CDR3 region is CASSTTSGSSYNEQFF. CDR3 DNA: TGTGCCAGCAGTACGACTAGCGGGAGCTCCTACAATGAGCAGTTCTTC.

The V and J genes are TRBV27 and TRBJ1-2; D unclear. Looked up from germline, CDR1 is MNHEY and CDR2 is SMNVEV (reference sequence). The CDR3 length is 13 residues. With 5 bases removed from V and 2 bases from J, the gap between germline ends came to 9 bases. The CDR3: CASSNFENYGYTF. The CDR3, as DNA: TGTGCCAGCAGTAATTTTGAGAACTATGGCTACACCTTC.

As regards this clone: Mismatch with germline at one junction end may stem from a read error. The gene calls are TRBV16 and TRBJ1-5; the D gene is possibly TRBD1 (5 bases). Germline V gives CDR1 KGHSY, CDR2 FQNENV. This CDR3 has 14 amino acids. Here the CDR3 reads CASSQEAWGQHQHF. Here the CDR3 DNA reads TGTGCCAGCAGCCAAGAAGCGTGGGGCCAGCACCAGCATTTT.

The chain has TRBV5-5 and TRBJ2-7; 11 bases fit TRBD1. The CDR3 totals 18 residues. The trim removed 5 bases at V and 3 bases at J, leaving 16 bases unmatched. Looked up from germline, CDR1 is SGHKS and CDR2 is YYEKEE (reference sequence). The CDR3: CASSSDRGPIFGLYEQYF. The DNA of the CDR3 is TGTGCCAGCAGTTCGGACAGGGGGCCTATCTTCGGACTCTACGAGCAGTACTTC. The full variable domain, with the rest looked up from reference TRBV5-5 and TRBJ2-7, is DAGVTQSPTHLIKTRGQQVTLRCSPISGHKSVSWYQQVLGQGPQFIFQYYEKEERGRGNFPDRFSARQFPNYSSELNVNALLLGDSALYLCASSSDRGPIFGLYEQYFGPGTRLTVT.

This chain connects TRBV5-1 to TRBJ2-7; 7 bases line up with TRBD2. The CDR3 sequence is 16 residues long. Trimming at V came to 0 bases and at J to 0 bases, leaving 6 bases not matched to a gene. Germline lookup yields CDR1 SGHRS and CDR2 YFSETQ. The CDR3 reads CASSLAGSGGSYEQYF. In nucleotides, the CDR3 is TGCGCCAGCAGCTTGGCCGGGTCGGGAGGCTCCTACGAGCAGTACTTC. The full variable domain, rest sourced from reference TRBV5-1 and TRBJ2-7, is KAGVTQTPRYLIKTRGQQVTLSCSPISGHRSVSWYQQTPGQGLQFLFEYFSETQRNKGNFPGRFSGRQFSNSRSEMNVSTLELGDSALYLCASSLAGSGGSYEQYFGPGTRLTVT.

V usage is TRBV7-9 and J usage is TRBJ2-7, with TRBD1 matching over 9 bases. J was trimmed by 7 bases and V by 3 bases; bases with no gene match: 10. CDR3 length: 15 amino acids. Germline values: CDR1 SEHNR, CDR2 FQNEAQ (reference sequence). The CDR3 loop reads CASSFPGQGISEQYF. CDR3 coding DNA: TGTGCCAGCAGCTTTCCGGGACAGGGTATTTCAGAGCAGTACTTC.

This chain uses TRBV10-3 with TRBJ1-5, with TRBD1 matching 8 bases. Trimming at V came to 8 bases and at J to 7 bases, leaving 10 bases not matched to a gene. From germline, CDR1 is ENHRY and CDR2 SYGVKD. The CDR3 is made up of 14 amino acids. CDR3 bases: TGTGCCATCGGGTGGCAGGGGGCAGGGCAGCCCCAGCATTTT. Its protein product is CAIGWQGAGQPQHF.

The V call is TRBV11-1, the J call TRBJ1-5; no firm D call. The CDR3 length is 13 residues. The germline V and J ends were trimmed by 1 base and 6 bases, with 7 bases remaining between them. Germline V gives CDR1 SGHAT, CDR2 FQDESV (reference sequence). The DNA of the CDR3 is TGTGCCAGCAGCTTAGGTTTAGGTCAGCCCCAGCATTTT. This gives the protein CASSLGLGQPQHF.

The chain recombines TRBV14 with TRBJ1-2, with 9 bases matching TRBD1. The CDR3 length is 18 residues. With 0 bases clipped from V and 7 bases from J, the junction kept 15 bases outside the gene matches. Germline CDR1 reads SGHDN; CDR2 reads FVKESK. The DNA of the CDR3 is TGTGCCAGCAGCCAAGACCTCGGGGGACAGGGATTATTGTTTGGCTACACCTTC. Residues: CASSQDLGGQGLLFGYTF.

The J gene is TRBJ1-2, the V gene TRBV6-6; D remains ambiguous. Germline V gives CDR1 MNHNY, CDR2 SVGAGI (reference sequence). The V gene lost 5 bases and the J gene lost 7 bases, with 17 bases spanning the gap. The CDR3 contains 14 residues. In DNA form, the CDR3 reads TGTGCCAGCAGTAGTGGCCAGACGGGCGGTGGCTACACCTTC. Protein sequence: CASSSGQTGGGYTF.

The rearrangement uses TRBV11-2 and TRBJ2-5; D possibly matches TRBD1 or TRBD2 (5 bases each). The CDR3 consists of 14 residues. Deletions cut 4 bases from V and 1 base from J, with 10 bases between. CDR1 SGHAT and CDR2 FQNNGV come from the germline V gene. The DNA of the CDR3 is TGTGCCAGCAGCTATCCGGGACCCCAAGAGACCCAGTACTTC. Translation: CASSYPGPQETQYF.

The chain uses TRBV5-6 and TRBJ2-5; D gene unclear. Germline V gives CDR1 SGHDT, CDR2 YYEEEE. The length of the CDR3 is 12 residues. The germline V and J ends were trimmed by 0 bases and 5 bases, with 5 bases remaining between them. DNA of the CDR3: TGTGCCAGCAGCTTGGTGACCGAGACCCAGTACTTC. Protein product: CASSLVTETQYF.

Here the CDR3 reads CASSSSYSGNTIYF. Here the CDR3 DNA reads TGTGCCAGCAGTTCCAGCTACTCTGGAAACACCATATATTTT. The V and J genes are TRBV5-6 and TRBJ1-3; D is undetermined. Trimming left V 5 bases short and J 0 bases short, with 9 bases between. Germline V gene lookup returns CDR1 SGHDT and CDR2 YYEEEE. The length of the CDR3 is 14 residues.

This chain connects TRBV10-1 to TRBJ2-2, with 9 bases lining up with TRBD1. Trimming cost V 3 bases and J 6 bases; bases outside gene matches: 5. CDR3 length: 15 residues. CDR1 and CDR2 (germline): WNHNN, SYGVQD (reference sequence). CDR3: CASSDGQGMAGELFF. The CDR3 DNA follows: TGCGCCAGCAGTGACGGACAGGGGATGGCCGGGGAGCTGTTTTTT.

The DNA of the CDR3 is TGTGCCAGCAGGCTATTCGGGATCCCTTCTTACGAGCAGTACTTC. Translating gives CASRLFGIPSYEQYF. This chain connects TRBV2 to TRBJ2-7, with a possible D match to TRBD2 (5 bases). This CDR3 contains 15 residues. Deletions cut 6 bases from V and 4 bases from J, with 19 bases between. CDR1 SNHLY and CDR2 FYNNEI come from the germline V gene.